What follows are 25 T cell receptor beta chains derived from one specimen sequenced in a study of Graves' ophthalmopathy and Graves' hyperthyroidism. RNA transcripts were the template, and TCR beta CDR3 regions were amplified from them. RT-PCR in the first round used HTBI primers; a second-round multiplex PCR followed. TCRdb re-called the multiplex PCR reads through MiXCR, storing one row per CDR3 protein. The sample holds about 210,000 distinct CDR3 sequences; just under 30% are singletons and the top ten take about 8.2%. The sequenced sample consisted of peripheral blood. The source of these receptors is a man aged 45 to 65 with Graves' ophthalmopathy.

This chain connects TRBV19 to TRBJ2-6; 8 nucleotides agree with TRBD1. Germline CDR1 is LNHDA and CDR2 is SQIVND (reference sequence). CDR3 length: 17 residues. The ends lost 7 bases at V and 0 bases at J; junction bases unmatched: 8. This chain's CDR3 is CASKRDRTLSGANVLTF. The CDR3 DNA follows: TGTGCCAGTAAAAGGGACAGGACTCTCTCTGGGGCCAACGTCCTGACTTTC.

V usage is TRBV24-1 and J usage is TRBJ1-2; maybe TRBD1 (6 bases). V was pared by 4 bases and J by 6 bases, with 11 bases between. Germline V lookup: CDR1 KGHDR, CDR2 SFDVKD. This CDR3 is built from 13 residues. This chain's CDR3 is CATSEQGLDGYTF. In DNA form, the CDR3 reads TGTGCCACCAGTGAGCAGGGGTTAGATGGCTACACCTTC.

This clonotype came up many times. The CDR3 loop reads CATQDHGTEAYEQYF. CDR3 DNA: TGTGCCACCCAGGATCATGGGACAGAAGCCTACGAGCAGTACTTC. The gene calls are TRBV24-1 and TRBJ2-7; 7 bases fit TRBD1. The V gene's germline CDR1 is KGHDR and CDR2 SFDVKD. The CDR3 has 15 amino acids. The junction had 12 bases not matched to a gene; V was cut back by 9 bases and J by 2 bases.

The chain joins TRBV19 to TRBJ1-5; D might be TRBD1 (6 bases). This CDR3 has 16 amino acids. The germline CDR1 and CDR2 sequences are LNHDA and SQIVND (reference sequence). V lost 4 bases, J lost 0 bases, and 13 bases lay in between. CDR3 sequence (DNA): TGTGCCAGTAGTACTGGTGGGGGGCCTAGCAATCAGCCCCAGCATTTT. Translated, it gives CASSTGGGPSNQPQHF.

This clonotype was found many times. The genes are TRBV12-3 or TRBV12-4 and TRBJ1-6, with 7 bases lining up with TRBD1. The ends lost 6 bases at V and 11 bases at J; junction bases unmatched: 7. This CDR3 region has 13 residues. The CDR3 DNA reads as TGTGCCAGCAGCCTAAAACAGGGGACACCCCTCCACTTT. It codes for CASSLKQGTPLHF.

This clonotype was seen many times. This chain uses TRBV27 with TRBJ1-6, with D perhaps matching TRBD1 (6 bases). V lost 4 bases, J lost 5 bases, and 12 bases lay in between. Germline-derived CDR1 and CDR2 are MNHEY and SMNVEV (reference sequence). The length of the CDR3 is 15 residues. The CDR3: CASSSRTANNSPLHF. DNA for the CDR3: TGTGCCAGCAGTTCTAGGACAGCTAATAATTCACCCCTCCACTTT.

This clonotype occurred many times. The V call is TRBV2, the J call TRBJ1-1; 7 bases line up with TRBD1. The CDR3 totals 12 residues. J was trimmed by 11 bases and V by 2 bases; bases with no gene match: 5. Germline assignment: CDR1 SNHLY and CDR2 FYNNEI. The CDR3 DNA reads TGTGCCAGCAGTGAATGGAGGGGGCTGGCTTTCTTT. Translation: CASSEWRGLAFF.

This clonotype has at least ten counts. V gene TRBV4-3 combines with J gene TRBJ1-2; TRBD1 matches at 9 bases. The CDR3 has 15 amino acids. Germline values: CDR1 LGHNA, CDR2 YSLEER. V dropped 3 bases and J dropped 4; count of bases not matched to a gene: 6. In nucleotides, the CDR3 is TGCGCCAGCAGCCATGTAGGACAGGGGTTCTATGGCTACACCTTC. Residues: CASSHVGQGFYGYTF.

There are many counts of this clonotype. The gene calls are TRBV7-2 and TRBJ2-7; TRBD2 is a possible D gene (5 bases). The CDR3 runs to 16 residues. Germline V gene lookup returns CDR1 SGHTA and CDR2 FQGNSA. V was pared by 5 bases and J by 1 base, with 18 bases between. Here the CDR3 reads CASSLSSGERSYEQYF. The CDR3 coding sequence is TGTGCCAGCAGCCTCTCTTCCGGGGAACGTTCCTACGAGCAGTACTTC. Drawing the rest from reference TRBV7-2 and TRBJ2-7, the complete variable domain is GAGVSQSPSNKVTEKGKDVELRCDPISGHTALYWYRQSLGQGLEFLIYFQGNSAPDKSGLPSDRFSAERTGGSVSTLTIQRTQQEDSAVYLCASSLSSGERSYEQYFGPGTRLTVT.

This clonotype came up many times. The chain has TRBV18 and TRBJ1-2; D is possibly TRBD1 (5 bases). Germline CDR1 is KGHSH and CDR2 is LQKENI. CDR3 length: 13 residues. Trimming took 3 bases from V and 6 from J, leaving 11 bases between them. The CDR3 DNA sequence: TGTGCCAGCTCACCGGGTAGGGGCCATGGCTACACCTTC. It codes for CASSPGRGHGYTF.

This clonotype was counted a few times. CDR3 bases: TGTGCCAGCACTCCGAACGGTGCTACTTACGAGCAGTACTTC. This translates into CASTPNGATYEQYF. This chain uses TRBV6-2 or TRBV6-3 with TRBJ2-7; D gene unclear. Trimming took 7 bases from V and 4 from J, leaving 17 bases between them. Looked up from germline, CDR1 is MNHEY and CDR2 is SVGEGT. The CDR3 is made up of 14 amino acids.

This clonotype occurred many times. The gene calls are TRBV19 and TRBJ2-7; D gene unclear. The CDR3 contains 13 residues. Germline-derived CDR1 and CDR2 are LNHDA and SQIVND (reference sequence). Trimming took 4 bases from V and 6 from J, leaving 13 bases between them. The CDR3 here is CASSTVKGVEQYF. The CDR3 bases are TGTGCCAGTAGTACTGTGAAGGGCGTCGAGCAGTACTTC.

This clonotype has at least ten counts. The J gene is TRBJ2-7, the V gene TRBV27, with 9 bases fitting TRBD1. The CDR3 has 14 amino acids. The germline V gene encodes CDR1 MNHEY and CDR2 SMNVEV (reference sequence). V lost 7 bases, J lost 5 bases, and 9 bases stayed unmatched. CDR3: CASTTGTGRHEQYF. CDR3 coding DNA: TGTGCCAGCACCACCGGGACAGGGCGACACGAGCAGTACTTC.

There are many counts of this clonotype. The chain combines TRBV6-1 with TRBJ2-7; D is unresolved. With 4 bases removed from V and 2 bases from J, the gap between germline ends came to 12 bases. The germline CDR1 and CDR2 sequences are MNHNS and SASEGT. CDR3 length equals 14 residues. CDR3 in DNA: TGTGCCAGCAGTGCCTCAGGAAGCGCCTACGAGCAGTACTTC. Translating gives CASSASGSAYEQYF.

The chain carries TRBV28 and TRBJ1-2, with D hard to call. CDR3 length equals 16 residues. Trimming took off 6 bases at V and 3 bases at J, with 20 bases between the two ends. Germline CDR1 is MDHEN and CDR2 is SYDVKM. The CDR3: CASSSGASLGYYGYTF. Here the CDR3 DNA reads TGTGCCAGCAGCTCTGGTGCCAGCCTCGGTTACTATGGCTACACCTTC.

This clonotype was seen many times. The CDR3 DNA is TGTGCCAGCAGCTCCGGACTAGCGGGAGCGGTCGAGCAGTACTTC. Amino acids: CASSSGLAGAVEQYF. The gene calls are TRBV9 and TRBJ2-7, with 13 positions matching TRBD2. J was trimmed by 6 bases and V by 4 bases; bases with no gene match: 7. This CDR3 comprises 15 residues. CDR1 and CDR2 from the germline V gene are SGDLS and YYNGEE.

This clonotype has at least ten counts. The rearrangement uses TRBV28 and TRBJ2-7, with 7 bases identical to TRBD1. With V trimmed by 5 bases and J by 0 bases, 10 bases remained unmatched. This CDR3 region has 16 residues. In germline, CDR1 is MDHEN, CDR2 SYDVKM. In DNA form, the CDR3 reads TGTGCCAGCAGTCCGCACACCGGGACAGTCTCCTACGAGCAGTACTTC. The encoded protein is CASSPHTGTVSYEQYF.

This clonotype was seen ten or more times. The chain is built from TRBV28 and TRBJ1-1; the match to TRBD1 covers 12 bases. Germline CDR1 MDHEN, CDR2 SYDVKM. The CDR3 spans 16 residues. Trimming at V came to 8 bases and at J to 3 bases, leaving 10 bases not matched to a gene. The CDR3 region has the DNA TGTGCCAGCTCCTTCCGGGACAGGGGGCTTTACACTGAAGCTTTCTTT. This gives the protein CASSFRDRGLYTEAFF.

This clonotype was recorded at least ten times. The chain recombines TRBV11-2 with TRBJ2-7; D remains ambiguous. CDR1 SGHAT and CDR2 FQNNGV come from the germline V gene. Trimming removed 5 bases from V and 2 bases from J, with 22 bases in between. CDR3 size: 17 residues. DNA for the CDR3: TGTGCCAGCAGCGGGGTGGTCGGCGCCCGTCTTGCCTACGAGCAGTACTTC. Translation gives CASSGVVGARLAYEQYF.

This clonotype was counted many times. The V call is TRBV7-9, the J call TRBJ2-5; the D is unclear. Germline V lookup: CDR1 SEHNR, CDR2 FQNEAQ (reference sequence). V shed 1 base and J shed 1 base, with 7 bases lying between them. This CDR3 has 14 residues. The CDR3 loop is CASSLGIGQETQYF. In nucleotides, the CDR3 is TGTGCCAGCAGCTTAGGCATCGGCCAAGAGACCCAGTACTTC.

The CDR3 region is CASSRGRVDGYGYTF. The CDR3 nucleotides read TGTGCCAGCAGTCGTGGACGGGTTGATGGCTATGGCTACACCTTC. The chain employs TRBV6-2 or TRBV6-3 and TRBJ1-2, with D unclear. Per germline, CDR1 MNHEY and CDR2 SVGEGT. CDR3 length: 15 residues. Trimming took 5 bases from V and 4 from J, leaving 17 bases between them.

This clonotype was seen many times. The V and J genes are TRBV4-2 and TRBJ1-2; no clear D. V lost 0 bases and J 6 bases, leaving 14 bases between the germline ends. The germline CDR1 and CDR2 sequences are LGHNA and YNFKEQ. The CDR3 sequence is 15 residues long. This CDR3 is CASSQDLQRRNGYTF. In DNA form, the CDR3 reads TGTGCCAGCAGCCAAGATCTACAGCGGCGAAATGGCTACACCTTC.

Only a few counts were recorded for this clonotype. V is TRBV6-2 or TRBV6-3 and J is TRBJ1-1, with D unresolved. The CDR3 has 12 amino acids. CDR1 MNHEY and CDR2 SVGEGT come from the germline V gene. Trimming cost V 4 bases and J 7 bases, with 10 bases left between them. Written as DNA, the CDR3 is TGTGCCAGCAGTTTCGTCTCAGGTGAAGCTTTCTTT. Translating it yields CASSFVSGEAFF.

This clonotype was counted ten times or more. The J gene is TRBJ2-7, the V gene TRBV4-3, with 8 bases fitting TRBD1. The V gene end was trimmed by 0 bases and the J gene end by 3 bases; junction bases not matched to a gene: 4. From germline, CDR1 is LGHNA and CDR2 YSLEER. This CDR3 is 15 amino acids long. The CDR3 DNA follows: TGCGCCAGCAGCCAAGACCCCGGGACAGGCTACGAGCAGTACTTC. It codes for CASSQDPGTGYEQYF.

The sample holds many counts of this clonotype. The V and J genes are TRBV10-2 and TRBJ2-2; 7 positions match TRBD2. Germline-derived CDR1 and CDR2 are WSHSY and SAAADI. J was trimmed by 5 bases and V by 4 bases; bases with no gene match: 4. CDR3 length equals 14 residues. The CDR3 region is CASSGKGGTGELFF. In DNA, the CDR3 is TGCGCCAGCAGTGGGAAGGGAGGGACCGGGGAGCTGTTTTTT.